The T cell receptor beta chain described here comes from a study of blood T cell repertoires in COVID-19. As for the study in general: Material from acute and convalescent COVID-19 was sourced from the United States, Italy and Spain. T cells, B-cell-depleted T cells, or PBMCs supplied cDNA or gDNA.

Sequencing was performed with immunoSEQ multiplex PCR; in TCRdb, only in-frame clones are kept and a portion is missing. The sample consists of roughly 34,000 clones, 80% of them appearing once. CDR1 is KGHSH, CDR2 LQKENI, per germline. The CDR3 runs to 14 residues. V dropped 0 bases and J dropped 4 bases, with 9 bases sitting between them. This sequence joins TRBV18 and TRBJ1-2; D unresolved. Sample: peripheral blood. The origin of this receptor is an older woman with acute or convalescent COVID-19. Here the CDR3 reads CASSPPDIAYGYTF. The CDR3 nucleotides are TGTGCCAGCTCACCACCAGATATAGCCTATGGCTACACCTTC.